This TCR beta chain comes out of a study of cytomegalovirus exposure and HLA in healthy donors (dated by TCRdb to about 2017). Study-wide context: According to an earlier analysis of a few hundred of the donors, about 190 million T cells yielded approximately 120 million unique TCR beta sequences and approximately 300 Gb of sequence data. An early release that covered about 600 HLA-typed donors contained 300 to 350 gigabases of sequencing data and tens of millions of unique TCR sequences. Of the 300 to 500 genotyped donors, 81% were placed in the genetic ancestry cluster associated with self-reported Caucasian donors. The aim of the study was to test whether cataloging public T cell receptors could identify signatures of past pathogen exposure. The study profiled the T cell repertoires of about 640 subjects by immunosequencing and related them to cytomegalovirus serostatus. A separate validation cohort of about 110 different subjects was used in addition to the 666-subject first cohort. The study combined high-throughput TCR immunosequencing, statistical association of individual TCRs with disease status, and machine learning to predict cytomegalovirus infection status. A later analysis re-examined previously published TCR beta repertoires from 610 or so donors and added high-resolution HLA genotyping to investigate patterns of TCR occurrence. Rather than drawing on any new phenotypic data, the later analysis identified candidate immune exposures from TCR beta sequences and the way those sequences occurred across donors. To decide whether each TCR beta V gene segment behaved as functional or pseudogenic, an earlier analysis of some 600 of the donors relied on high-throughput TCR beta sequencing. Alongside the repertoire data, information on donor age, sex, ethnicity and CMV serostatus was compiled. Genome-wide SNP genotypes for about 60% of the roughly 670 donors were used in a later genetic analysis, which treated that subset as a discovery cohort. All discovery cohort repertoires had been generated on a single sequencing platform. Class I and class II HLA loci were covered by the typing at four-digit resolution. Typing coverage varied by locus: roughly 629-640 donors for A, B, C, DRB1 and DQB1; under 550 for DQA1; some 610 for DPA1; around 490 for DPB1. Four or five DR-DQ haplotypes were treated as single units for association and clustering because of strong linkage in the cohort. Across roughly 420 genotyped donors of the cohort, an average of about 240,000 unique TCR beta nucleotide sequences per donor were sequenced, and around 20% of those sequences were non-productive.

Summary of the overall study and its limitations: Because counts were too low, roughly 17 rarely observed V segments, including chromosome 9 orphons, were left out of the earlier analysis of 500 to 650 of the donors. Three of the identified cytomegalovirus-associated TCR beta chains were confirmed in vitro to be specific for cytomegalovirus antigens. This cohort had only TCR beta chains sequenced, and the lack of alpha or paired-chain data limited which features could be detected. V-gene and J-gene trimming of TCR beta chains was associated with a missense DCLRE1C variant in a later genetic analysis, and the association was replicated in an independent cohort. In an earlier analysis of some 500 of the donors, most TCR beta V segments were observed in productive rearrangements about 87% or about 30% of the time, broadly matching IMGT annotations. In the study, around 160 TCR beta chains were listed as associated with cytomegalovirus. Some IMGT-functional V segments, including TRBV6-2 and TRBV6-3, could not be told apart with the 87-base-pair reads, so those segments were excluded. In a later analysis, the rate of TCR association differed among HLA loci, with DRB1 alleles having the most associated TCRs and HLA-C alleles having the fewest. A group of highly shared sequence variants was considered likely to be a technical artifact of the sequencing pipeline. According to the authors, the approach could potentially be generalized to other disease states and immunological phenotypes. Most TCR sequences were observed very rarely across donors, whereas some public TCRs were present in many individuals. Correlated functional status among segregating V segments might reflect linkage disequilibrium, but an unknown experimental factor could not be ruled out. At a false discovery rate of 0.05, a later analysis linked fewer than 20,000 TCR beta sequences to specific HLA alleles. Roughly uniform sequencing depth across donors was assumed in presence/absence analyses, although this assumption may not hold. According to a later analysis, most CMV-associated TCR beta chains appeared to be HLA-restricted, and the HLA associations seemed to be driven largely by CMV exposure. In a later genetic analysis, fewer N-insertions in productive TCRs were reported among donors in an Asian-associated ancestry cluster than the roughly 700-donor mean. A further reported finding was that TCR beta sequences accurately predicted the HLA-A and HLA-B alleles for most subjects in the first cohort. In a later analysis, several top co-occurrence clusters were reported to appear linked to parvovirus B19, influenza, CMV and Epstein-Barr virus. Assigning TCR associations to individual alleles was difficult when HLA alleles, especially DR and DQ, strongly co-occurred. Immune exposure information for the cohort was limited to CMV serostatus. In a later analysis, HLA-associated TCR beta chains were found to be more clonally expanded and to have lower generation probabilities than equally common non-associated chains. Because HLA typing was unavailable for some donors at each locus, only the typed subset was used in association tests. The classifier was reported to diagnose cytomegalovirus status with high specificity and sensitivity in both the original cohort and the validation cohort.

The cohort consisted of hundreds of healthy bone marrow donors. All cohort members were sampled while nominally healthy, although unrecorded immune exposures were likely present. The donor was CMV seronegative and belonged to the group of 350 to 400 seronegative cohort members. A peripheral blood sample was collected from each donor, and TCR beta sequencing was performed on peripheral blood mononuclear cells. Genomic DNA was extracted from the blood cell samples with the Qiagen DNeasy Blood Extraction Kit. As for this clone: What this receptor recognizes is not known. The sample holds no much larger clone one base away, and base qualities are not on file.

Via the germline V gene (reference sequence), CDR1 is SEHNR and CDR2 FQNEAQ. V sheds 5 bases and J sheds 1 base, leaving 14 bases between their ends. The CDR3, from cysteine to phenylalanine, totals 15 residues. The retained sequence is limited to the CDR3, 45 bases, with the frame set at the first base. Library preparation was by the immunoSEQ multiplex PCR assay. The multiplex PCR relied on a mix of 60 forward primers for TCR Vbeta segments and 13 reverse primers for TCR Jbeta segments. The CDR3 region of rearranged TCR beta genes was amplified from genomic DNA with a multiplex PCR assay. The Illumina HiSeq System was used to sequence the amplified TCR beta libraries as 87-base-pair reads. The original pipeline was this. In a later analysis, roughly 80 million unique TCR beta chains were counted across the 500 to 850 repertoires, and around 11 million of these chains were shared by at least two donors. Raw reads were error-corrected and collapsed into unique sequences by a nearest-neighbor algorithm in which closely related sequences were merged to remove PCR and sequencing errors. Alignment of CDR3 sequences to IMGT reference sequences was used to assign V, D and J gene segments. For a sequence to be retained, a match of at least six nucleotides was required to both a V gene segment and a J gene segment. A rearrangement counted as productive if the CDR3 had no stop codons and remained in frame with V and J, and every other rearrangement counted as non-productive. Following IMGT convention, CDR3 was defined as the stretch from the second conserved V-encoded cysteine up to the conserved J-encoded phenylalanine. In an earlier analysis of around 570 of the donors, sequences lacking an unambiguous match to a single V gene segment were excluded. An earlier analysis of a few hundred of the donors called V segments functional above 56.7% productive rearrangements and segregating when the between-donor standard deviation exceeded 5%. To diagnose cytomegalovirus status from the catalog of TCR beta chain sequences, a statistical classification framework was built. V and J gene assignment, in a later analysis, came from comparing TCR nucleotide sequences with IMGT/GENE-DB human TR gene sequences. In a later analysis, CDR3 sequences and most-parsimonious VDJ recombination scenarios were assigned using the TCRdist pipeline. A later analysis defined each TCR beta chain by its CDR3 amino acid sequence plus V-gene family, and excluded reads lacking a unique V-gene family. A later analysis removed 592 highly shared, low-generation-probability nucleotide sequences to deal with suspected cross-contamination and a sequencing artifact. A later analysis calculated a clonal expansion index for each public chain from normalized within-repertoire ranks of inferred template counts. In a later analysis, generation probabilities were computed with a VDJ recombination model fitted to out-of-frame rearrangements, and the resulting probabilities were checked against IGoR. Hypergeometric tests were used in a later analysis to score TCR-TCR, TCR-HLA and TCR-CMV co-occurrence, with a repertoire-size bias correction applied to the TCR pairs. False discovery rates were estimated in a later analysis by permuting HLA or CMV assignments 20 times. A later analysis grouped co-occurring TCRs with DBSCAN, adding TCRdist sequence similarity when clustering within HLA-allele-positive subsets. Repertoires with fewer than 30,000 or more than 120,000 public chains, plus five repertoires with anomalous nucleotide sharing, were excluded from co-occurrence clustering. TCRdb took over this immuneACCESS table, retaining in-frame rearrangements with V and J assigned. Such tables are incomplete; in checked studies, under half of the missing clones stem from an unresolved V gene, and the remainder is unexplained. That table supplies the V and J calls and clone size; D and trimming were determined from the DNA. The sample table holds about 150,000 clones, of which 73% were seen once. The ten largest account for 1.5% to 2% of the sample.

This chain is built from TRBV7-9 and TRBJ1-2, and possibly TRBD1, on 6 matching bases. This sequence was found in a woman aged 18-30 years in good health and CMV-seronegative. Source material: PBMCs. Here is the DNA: TGTGCCAGCAGCCAGGACAGCAGGATTAACTATGGCTACACCTTC. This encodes CASSQDSRINYGYTF. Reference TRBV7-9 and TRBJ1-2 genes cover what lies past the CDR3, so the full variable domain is DTGVSQNPRHKITKRGQNVTFRCDPISEHNRLYWYRQTLGQGPEFLTYFQNEAQLEKSRLLSDRFSAERPKGSFSTLEIQRTEQGDSAMYLCASSQDSRINYGYTFGSGTRLTVV.